This note documents a single T cell receptor (beta chain) sequence. The sample is drawn from a study of patients and donors after allogeneic stem cell transplantation. TCRdb analysed the RT-PCR reads with MiXCR anew, one entry per CDR3 protein. Here the sample spans some 60,000 distinct CDR3 sequences, about an eighth being singletons. The CDR3 extends over 15 amino acids. Trimming took off 3 bases at V and 4 bases at J, with 15 bases between the two ends. Germline V lookup: CDR1 LNHDA, CDR2 SQIVND (reference sequence). Sequencing was carried out using blood, either unsorted or a sorted T cell fraction (not recorded which). The receptor comes from a human donor who was either an allogeneic HSCT recipient or a stem cell or donor lymphocyte infusion donor (not recorded which). It is not recorded whose cells these are; they may come from a transplant donor. The chain joins TRBV19 to TRBJ2-5; the D call may be TRBD1 or TRBD2 (6 bases each). CDR3 bases: TGTGCCAGTAGTATCCGGGGGCCGCCGAGAGAGACCCAGTACTTC. This codes for CASSIRGPPRETQYF.